Listed here are 17 T cell receptor beta chains from one sample, sequenced in a study of molecular identifiers for immune sequencing clone quantification. TCRdb passed the PCR reads through MiXCR, listing each CDR3 protein once. Altogether 460,000 or so distinct CDR3 sequences are present, around 25% being singletons, with the ten largest covering about 0.75%. Source material: naive CD8+ T cells from blood, with Jurkat cell RNA spiked in. The subset was: FACS-sorted CD8+CD4-CCR7+CD45RA+ naive T cells. The receptors shown here come from a human donor in good health. Some libraries in this study had Jurkat cell RNA spiked in.

V usage is TRBV6-5 and J usage is TRBJ2-2; D unresolved. Trimming left V 8 bases short and J 6 bases short, with 19 bases between. Germline V CDR1 and CDR2: MNHEY, SVGAGI. The CDR3 loop spans 15 amino acids. The CDR3 spells CASVRDTPSAGELFF. CDR3 nucleotides: TGTGCCAGCGTTAGAGACACCCCATCAGCCGGGGAGCTGTTTTTT.

This sequence joins TRBV5-1 and TRBJ2-7; 7 bases are shared with TRBD2. The CDR3 loop spans 16 amino acids. The junction had 7 bases not matched to a gene; V was cut back by 1 base and J by 0 bases. Looked up from germline, CDR1 is SGHRS and CDR2 is YFSETQ. Here the CDR3 DNA reads TGCGCCAGCAGCTTGTCTTACGGCGGGGGCTCCTACGAGCAGTACTTC. Encoded protein: CASSLSYGGGSYEQYF.

The rearrangement uses TRBV7-9 and TRBJ2-3, with 7 positions matching TRBD1. The CDR3 consists of 15 residues. From germline, CDR1 is SEHNR and CDR2 FQNEAQ (reference sequence). With 8 bases clipped from V and 5 bases from J, the junction kept 13 bases outside the gene matches. CDR3 in amino acids: CASDWEQGWVDTQYF. In DNA form, the CDR3 reads TGTGCCAGCGATTGGGAACAGGGGTGGGTAGATACGCAGTATTTT.

The table lists this clonotype with a count of one. This may stem from a read error, because a much larger clone lies one nucleotide away. The chain uses TRBV29-1 and TRBJ2-2; 7 bases line up with TRBD1. The V segment lost 1 base and the J segment 0 bases; nucleotides outside the gene matches: 8. Per the germline V gene, CDR1 is SQVTM and CDR2 is ANQGSEA. The length of the CDR3 is 17 residues. In nucleotides, the CDR3 is TGCAGCGTTGAAGCGGCTCGGGACAGCCCGAACACCGGGGAGCTGTTTTTT. It translates to CSVEAARDSPNTGELFF.

Details on this clonotype: A single base separates this from a much larger clone, so it may be a read error. The chain links TRBV2 to TRBJ1-1; D is unclear. Trimming removed 3 bases from V and 7 bases from J, with 12 bases in between. The CDR3 is 13 residues long. Looked up from germline, CDR1 is SNHLY and CDR2 is FYNNEI. The CDR3 DNA is TGTGCCAGCAGTGACTTAGGCAGAGGTGAAGCTTTCTTT. Translating it yields CASSDLGRGEAFF.

This clonotype was detected many times. The chain joins TRBV5-4 to TRBJ2-1; perhaps TRBD2 as D (5 bases). Per the germline V gene, CDR1 is SGHNT and CDR2 is YYREEE (reference sequence). The CDR3 covers 12 residues. V was cut by 6 bases and J by 6 bases, with 10 bases left in between. CDR3 loop: CASIIEGNEQFF. CDR3 nucleotides: TGTGCCAGCATCATCGAGGGCAATGAGCAGTTCTTC.

This clonotype was detected many times. This CDR3 is CASSPPGFSGANVLTF. In DNA, the CDR3 is TGTGCCAGCTCACCCCCGGGATTCTCTGGGGCCAACGTCCTGACTTTC. This chain links TRBV18 with TRBJ2-6; possible D gene TRBD2, 5 bases. V lost 3 bases to trimming and J lost 0 bases, with 9 bases between them. The CDR3 loop spans 16 amino acids. Germline CDR1 and CDR2: KGHSH and LQKENI.

The chain combines TRBV27 with TRBJ1-5; D is unresolved. V lost 5 bases and J lost 7, with 15 bases in between. The germline CDR1 and CDR2 sequences are MNHEY and SMNVEV (reference sequence). This CDR3 spans 14 amino acids. Here the CDR3 reads CASSNLEGDQPQHF. CDR3 coding DNA: TGTGCCAGCAGTAATCTGGAGGGAGACCAGCCCCAGCATTTT.

This clonotype was counted between two and nine times. This chain connects TRBV19 to TRBJ2-7, with TRBD2 identical over 8 bases. CDR3 length equals 15 residues. With 6 bases clipped from V and 6 bases from J, the junction kept 13 bases outside the gene matches. Germline V gives CDR1 LNHDA, CDR2 SQIVND (reference sequence). CDR3 loop: CASRPGTRGPVEQYF. The CDR3 DNA sequence: TGTGCCAGTAGACCCGGGACTAGAGGCCCCGTCGAGCAGTACTTC. The full variable domain, in which reference TRBV19 and TRBJ2-7 provide the parts outside the CDR3, is DGGITQSPKYLFRKEGQNVTLSCEQNLNHDAMYWYRQDPGQGLRLIYYSQIVNDFQKGDIAEGYSVSREKKESFPLTVTSAQKNPTAFYLCASRPGTRGPVEQYFGPGTRLTVT.

Regarding this clonotype: Germline is not matched at one junction end, which may reflect a read error. The chain employs TRBV28 and TRBJ1-5; D is undetermined. Germline V gene data show CDR1 as MDHEN and CDR2 as SYDVKM. CDR3 length equals 15 residues. The chain's CDR3 is CASSLTMYSNRPQHF. The CDR3 DNA sequence: TGTGCCAGCAGTCTAACTATGTATAGCAATCGGCCCCAGCATTTT.

This clonotype was counted between two and nine times. The J gene is TRBJ2-2, the V gene TRBV7-9; 8 bases fit TRBD1. J lost 6 bases, V lost 10 bases, and 10 bases had no gene match. From germline, CDR1 is SEHNR and CDR2 FQNEAQ (reference sequence). This CDR3 is 14 amino acids long. This CDR3 reads CATPRQGASGELFF. The CDR3 DNA reads TGTGCCACCCCTCGGCAGGGGGCCTCCGGGGAGCTGTTTTTT.

This rearrangement joins TRBV18 to TRBJ2-7, with D tentatively TRBD2 (6 bases). The germline CDR1 and CDR2 sequences are KGHSH and LQKENI. This CDR3 comprises 13 residues. V shed 11 bases and J shed 1 base, with 15 bases lying between them. In nucleotides, the CDR3 is TGTGCCCGCTTGGAGGGCCTGTCCTACGAGCAGTACTTC. It codes for CARLEGLSYEQYF.

The sample holds a few counts of this clonotype. The genes are TRBV6-5 and TRBJ1-1; 10 nucleotides match TRBD1. Trimming took 1 base from V and 5 from J; bases not matched to a gene: 4. CDR3 length: 15 residues. Germline CDR1 reads MNHEY; CDR2 reads SVGAGI. The CDR3: CASSYFGQGGTEAFF. The DNA of the CDR3 is TGTGCCAGCAGTTACTTCGGACAGGGGGGGACTGAAGCTTTCTTT.

This clonotype was detected only a few times. V gene TRBV20-1 combines with J gene TRBJ1-1; D is unclear. Germline-derived CDR1 and CDR2 are DFQATT and SNEGSKA (reference sequence). The CDR3 sequence is 14 residues long. V lost 0 bases and J lost 0, with 8 bases in between. CDR3 region: CSARDKTMNTEAFF. CDR3 coding DNA: TGCAGTGCTAGAGATAAAACGATGAACACTGAAGCTTTCTTT.

This clonotype turned up a few times. The genes are TRBV30 and TRBJ2-7, with 10 nucleotides matching TRBD1. The CDR3 runs 15 residues. V shed 2 bases, J shed 7 bases, and the junction held 11 bases outside the gene matches. CDR1 is GTSNPN, CDR2 SVGIG, per germline (reference sequence). CDR3 DNA sequence: TGTGCCTGGAGTTCCCGACAGGGGGCGCTTTTTGAGCAGTACTTC. This gives the protein CAWSSRQGALFEQYF.

V is TRBV2 and J is TRBJ2-3; tentatively, D is TRBD1 or TRBD2 (5 bases each). This CDR3 has 11 amino acids. Per the germline V gene, CDR1 is SNHLY and CDR2 is FYNNEI. The CDR3 bases are TGTGACACACTGGGGGCAGATACGCAGTATTTT. It yields the protein CDTLGADTQYF.

The CDR3 here is CSARDLGLADADTQYF. The CDR3 nucleotides are TGCAGTGCTAGAGATTTAGGACTAGCGGATGCAGATACGCAGTATTTT. The chain recombines TRBV20-1 with TRBJ2-3, with 10 bases identical to TRBD2. Germline V gene data show CDR1 as DFQATT and CDR2 as SNEGSKA (reference sequence). V lost 0 bases and J lost 4; bases outside the gene matches: 7. The CDR3 sequence is 16 residues long.